The 23 T cell receptor beta chains below were found in one sample sequenced in a study of blood T cell repertoires in COVID-19. Method: immunoSEQ multiplex PCR; TCRdb's copy keeps in-frame clones and lacks some. The sample shows around 170,000 clones, about 86% of them seen only once. The sample consisted of peripheral blood. The receptors come from a man aged 30 to 45 with active or convalescent COVID-19.

The chain employs TRBV19 and TRBJ2-2; TRBD2 might be the D (7 bases). V was pared by 5 bases and J by 6 bases, with 10 bases between. Germline V gives CDR1 LNHDA, CDR2 SQIVND (reference sequence). The CDR3 is 13 amino acids. The CDR3 here is CASSEGGAGELFF. As DNA, the CDR3 is TGTGCCAGTAGTGAAGGGGGGGCCGGGGAGCTGTTTTTT.

The gene calls are TRBV9 and TRBJ2-3; 8 nucleotides line up with TRBD1. The germline gives CDR1 SGDLS, CDR2 YYNGEE. J was trimmed by 4 bases and V by 0 bases; bases with no gene match: 7. This CDR3 is 16 amino acids long. As DNA, the CDR3 is TGTGCCAGCAGCGTAGGCTCAGGGGGCCTCGCAGATACGCAGTATTTT. It translates to CASSVGSGGLADTQYF. The variable domain in full, completed from reference TRBV9 and TRBJ2-3, reads DSGVTQTPKHLITATGQRVTLRCSPRSGDLSVYWYQQSLDQGLQFLIQYYNGEERAKGNILERFSAQQFPDLHSELNLSSLELGDSALYFCASSVGSGGLADTQYFGPGTRLTVL.

The chain links TRBV12-3 or TRBV12-4 to TRBJ2-7; D unresolved. V was pared by 5 bases and J by 7 bases, with 9 bases between. This CDR3 spans 11 amino acids. DNA for the CDR3: TGTGCCAGCAGTAGAGGAAGGGAGCAGTACGTC. The encoded protein is CASSRGREQYV.

This clone was recorded only once. The genes are TRBV27 and TRBJ1-5; the D is unclear. V lost 4 bases to trimming and J lost 3 bases, with 7 bases between them. Germline CDR1 is MNHEY and CDR2 is SMNVEV (reference sequence). The CDR3 contains 13 residues. CDR3 DNA: TGTGCCAGCAGTTCGGGTACCAATCAGCCCCAGCATTTT. This sequence encodes CASSSGTNQPQHF.

CDR3 amino acids: CASRGLSTDTQYF. DNA for the CDR3: TGTGCCAGCAGGGGGCTAAGCACAGATACGCAGTATTTT. This chain uses TRBV27 with TRBJ2-3; the D gene is possibly TRBD1 (5 bases). The CDR3 spans 13 residues. CDR1 is MNHEY, CDR2 SMNVEV, per germline (reference sequence). The V and J ends lost 6 bases and 0 bases respectively, with 7 bases between them.

For the CDR3, the DNA is TGTGCCACCAGTGCGGGACAGCTTTACCAAGAGACCCAGTACTTC. It yields the protein CATSAGQLYQETQYF. V is TRBV24-1 and J is TRBJ2-5; 7 positions agree with TRBD1. The CDR3 has 15 amino acids. The V gene end was trimmed by 5 bases and the J gene end by 0 bases; junction bases not matched to a gene: 5. Germline V gene data show CDR1 as KGHDR and CDR2 as SFDVKD.

The chain combines TRBV27 with TRBJ2-6; 8 positions match TRBD1. The CDR3 covers 18 residues. CDR1 and CDR2 (germline): MNHEY, SMNVEV (reference sequence). Trimming removed 3 bases from V and 4 bases from J; junction bases left unmatched: 11. CDR3 sequence (DNA): TGTGCCAGCAGTTTCCTCATGGGGACAGGTACCGGGGCCAACGTCCTGACTTTC. Encoded protein: CASSFLMGTGTGANVLTF.

This clone was found once. V is TRBV3-1 (or the pseudogene TRBV3-2) and J is TRBJ2-5; unclear D gene. The ends were cut back, 1 base at V and 7 bases at J, with 4 bases in the middle. The CDR3 is made up of 11 amino acids. Germline loops: CDR1 LGHDT, CDR2 YNNKEL (reference sequence). This chain's CDR3 is CASSQALTQYF. CDR3 in DNA: TGTGCCAGCAGCCAAGCCTTGACCCAGTACTTC.

This chain uses TRBV3-1 (or the pseudogene TRBV3-2) with TRBJ1-5, with D possibly being TRBD1 (5 bases). Trimming took off 5 bases at V and 5 bases at J, with 16 bases between the two ends. CDR1 is LGHDT and CDR2 is YNNKEL in the germline V gene (reference sequence). The CDR3 is 15 amino acids. The CDR3 DNA sequence: TGTGCCAGCAGCTCAGCAGGGCGCCCGGATCAGCCCCAGCATTTT. As protein: CASSSAGRPDQPQHF.

The DNA for the CDR3 is TGTGCCAGCAGCCAGGGACAATACTCCTACGAGCAGTACTTC. This sequence encodes CASSQGQYSYEQYF. The V gene is TRBV14, the J gene TRBJ2-7; a possible D gene is TRBD1 (6 bases). The germline gives CDR1 SGHDN, CDR2 FVKESK. Between the trimmed V and J ends, which lost 3 bases and 0 bases, there was a span of 9 bases. The CDR3 is made up of 14 amino acids.

This chain connects TRBV30 to TRBJ2-7, with 12 bases fitting TRBD2. In germline, CDR1 is GTSNPN, CDR2 SVGIG (reference sequence). Losses at the gene ends were 0 bases for V and 6 bases for J; bases not matched to a gene: 9. The CDR3 loop spans 16 amino acids. The CDR3 here is CAWSVLSSGRVTEQYF. In DNA, the CDR3 is TGTGCCTGGAGTGTTCTCTCTAGCGGGAGGGTTACCGAGCAGTACTTC.

This clone was counted a single time. This same CDR3 is encoded by further DNA sequences in the sample. The rearrangement joins TRBV5-1 to TRBJ1-1; D perhaps matches TRBD1 (5 bases). The germline CDR1 and CDR2 sequences are SGHRS and YFSETQ. The CDR3 covers 13 residues. V shed 0 bases and J shed 8 bases, with 11 bases lying between them. Here the CDR3 DNA reads TGCGCCAGCAGCTTGGGGGGAGGGACGGAAGCTTTCTTT. Translating gives CASSLGGGTEAFF.

The genes are TRBV6-2 or TRBV6-3 and TRBJ2-7; 7 nucleotides agree with TRBD2. Unmatched junction bases numbered 9, after V lost 2 bases and J lost 2 bases. The CDR3 has 16 amino acids. The germline V gene encodes CDR1 MNHEY and CDR2 SVGEGT. The CDR3 sequence: CASSYERRGRAYEQYF. The CDR3 DNA follows: TGTGCCAGCAGTTACGAACGACGGGGGAGGGCCTACGAGCAGTACTTC.

The gene calls are TRBV4-3 and TRBJ1-2; D gene unclear. The V gene lost 0 bases and the J gene lost 4 bases, with 6 bases spanning the gap. This CDR3 region has 13 residues. The germline V gene encodes CDR1 LGHNA and CDR2 YSLEER. This CDR3 reads CASSQDSGYGYTF. CDR3 nucleotides: TGCGCCAGCAGCCAAGACTCAGGCTATGGCTACACCTTC.

The CDR3 here is CASSDSRQGADTQYF. The CDR3 DNA reads as TGTGCCAGCAGTGACTCTCGGCAGGGGGCAGATACGCAGTATTTT. The chain carries TRBV6-4 and TRBJ2-3; 7 nucleotides align to TRBD1. CDR1 is MRHNA, CDR2 SNTAGT, per germline. This CDR3 is 15 amino acids long. V was pared by 0 bases and J by 4 bases, with 4 bases of the junction left unmatched.

V and J are TRBV5-5 and TRBJ1-2; the D is unclear. The CDR3 consists of 12 residues. CDR1 is SGHKS and CDR2 is YYEKEE in the germline V gene (reference sequence). The V and J ends lost 6 bases and 5 bases respectively, with 11 bases between them. The CDR3 DNA follows: TGTGCCAGCACACGGAGGGATTATGGCTACACCTTC. It encodes CASTRRDYGYTF.

This rearrangement joins TRBV30 to TRBJ1-1; TRBD1 agrees at 8 bases. This CDR3 comprises 14 residues. Germline V gene sequence: CDR1 GTSNPN, CDR2 SVGIG (reference sequence). The J segment lost 4 bases and the V segment lost 3 bases, leaving 7 bases of the junction unmatched. The CDR3 coding sequence is TGTGCCTGGAGGGACCTGACAGGGGCCACTGAAGCTTTCTTT. It is translated as CAWRDLTGATEAFF.

V gene TRBV15 combines with J gene TRBJ1-1; tentatively, D is TRBD1 (6 bases). This CDR3 is 17 amino acids long. CDR1 and CDR2 (germline): LNHNV, YYDKDF (reference sequence). Trimming removed 0 bases from V and 6 bases from J, with 20 bases in between. The CDR3, as DNA: TGTGCCACCAGCAGAGATCTTAGGGGGTCGGCGGTCGCTGAAGCTTTCTTT. Protein sequence: CATSRDLRGSAVAEAFF.

This chain joins TRBV15 and TRBJ2-3, with 9 bases matching TRBD2. The CDR3 sequence is 16 residues long. Per germline, CDR1 LNHNV and CDR2 YYDKDF (reference sequence). V gave up 0 bases and J gave up 8 bases; unmatched junction bases: 9. CDR3 DNA: TGTGCCACCAGCAGAGATCTTGCGGGGGGGCAGGGTACGCAGTATTTT. Translating gives CATSRDLAGGQGTQYF.

The chain employs TRBV19 and TRBJ2-5, with a possible D match to TRBD2 (6 bases). CDR1 LNHDA and CDR2 SQIVND come from the germline V gene (reference sequence). Deletions cut 6 bases from V and 2 bases from J, with 13 bases between. This CDR3 spans 14 amino acids. The CDR3 reads CASRDLAAQETQYF. Written as DNA, the CDR3 is TGTGCCAGTAGGGACTTAGCGGCGCAAGAGACCCAGTACTTC.

V gene TRBV25-1 combines with J gene TRBJ1-3; D is undetermined. The CDR3 spans 15 residues. V dropped 1 base and J dropped 0 bases, with 7 bases sitting between them. From germline, CDR1 is MGHDK and CDR2 SYGVNS. CDR3 sequence reads: CASSESGLSGNTIYF. The CDR3 nucleotides are TGTGCCAGCAGTGAATCGGGTCTCTCTGGAAACACCATATATTTT.

The gene calls are TRBV27 and TRBJ1-5, with D perhaps TRBD1 (5 bases). CDR3 size: 14 residues. Trimming took 4 bases from V and 3 from J, leaving 10 bases between them. The germline gives CDR1 MNHEY, CDR2 SMNVEV (reference sequence). The CDR3 coding sequence is TGTGCCAGCAGTTCGAGCAGGGTCAATCAGCCCCAGCATTTT. Residues: CASSSSRVNQPQHF.

The V gene is TRBV3-1 (or the pseudogene TRBV3-2), the J gene TRBJ2-3; 9 nucleotides align to TRBD1. V was pared by 4 bases and J by 4 bases, with 9 bases of the junction left unmatched. CDR3 length equals 16 residues. CDR1 is LGHDT, CDR2 YNNKEL, per germline (reference sequence). CDR3 amino acids: CASSRLDRGEADTQYF. The CDR3 DNA sequence: TGTGCCAGCAGCCGGTTGGACAGGGGAGAGGCAGATACGCAGTATTTT.